Presented here are 10 T cell receptor beta chains from one specimen sequenced in a study of blood T cell repertoires in COVID-19. The method was immunoSEQ multiplex PCR; TCRdb's version includes in-frame clones alone and lacks a portion of them. This sample has 100,000 to 150,000 clones, with approximately 80% found just once. Sequencing was carried out using peripheral blood. All receptors derive from a man aged 40-55 years with active or convalescent COVID-19.

The chain couples TRBV7-2 to TRBJ1-2; D uncertain. The V end was cut by 5 bases, the J end by 8 bases, with 15 bases between. CDR1 and CDR2 (germline): SGHTA, FQGNSA. The CDR3 is 13 amino acids. The CDR3 coding sequence is TGTGCCAGCAGCCCTCGAGGGCCGGGGGGCTACACCTTC. Protein sequence: CASSPRGPGGYTF.

V is TRBV12-3 or TRBV12-4 and J is TRBJ1-5, with D perhaps TRBD1 (5 bases). The CDR3 runs 13 residues. The V and J ends lost 6 bases and 4 bases respectively, with 10 bases between them. CDR3 bases: TGTGCCAGCAGGCGACAGCAGAATCAGCCCCAGCATTTT. Its protein product is CASRRQQNQPQHF.

The chain combines TRBV6-4 with TRBJ2-1, with TRBD2 matching over 9 bases. The germline gives CDR1 MRHNA, CDR2 SNTAGT. CDR3 length: 14 residues. V shed 3 bases, J shed 5 bases, and the junction held 2 bases outside the gene matches. CDR3 sequence (DNA): TGTGCCAGCAGTGAAGCGGGGGGTCACAATGAGCAGTTCTTC. The encoded protein is CASSEAGGHNEQFF.

The chain joins TRBV28 to TRBJ2-7, with 7 bases fitting TRBD2. This CDR3 is 15 amino acids long. J was trimmed by 12 bases and V by 4 bases; bases with no gene match: 18. The germline gives CDR1 MDHEN, CDR2 SYDVKM. The CDR3 DNA reads as TGTGCCAGCAGTTCACCCCCGCCGCGGGGGAAAGAGGGGTACTTC. Amino acid sequence: CASSSPPPRGKEGYF.

The chain joins TRBV30 to TRBJ1-4, with TRBD1 identical over 7 bases. The CDR3 has 15 amino acids. Per germline, CDR1 GTSNPN and CDR2 SVGIG (reference sequence). The junction had 7 bases not matched to a gene; V was cut back by 2 bases and J by 4 bases. CDR3 in DNA: TGTGCCTGGAGTCCCCAGACAGGGTTTAATGAAAAACTGTTTTTT. This encodes CAWSPQTGFNEKLFF. The full variable domain, completed using reference TRBV30 and TRBJ1-4, is SQTIHQWPATLVQPVGSPLSLECTVEGTSNPNLYWYRQAAGRGLQLLFYSVGIGQISSEVPQNLSASRPQDRQFILSSKKLLLSDSGFYLCAWSPQTGFNEKLFFGSGTQLSVL.

This clone was detected only once. V is TRBV10-1 and J is TRBJ1-1; D gene uncertain. V was pared by 5 bases and J by 3 bases, with 10 bases between. This CDR3 contains 13 residues. The germline V gene encodes CDR1 WNHNN and CDR2 SYGVQD (reference sequence). The DNA of the CDR3 is TGCGCCAGCAGTCTTCGGAGAGACACTGAAGCTTTCTTT. This translates into CASSLRRDTEAFF.

A single count supports this clone. V gene TRBV4-1 combines with J gene TRBJ1-4, with 7 bases fitting TRBD1. The CDR3 sequence is 16 residues long. Germline CDR1 MGHRA, CDR2 YSYEKL. Trimming removed 1 base from V and 4 bases from J; junction bases left unmatched: 6. The CDR3 region is CASSQVGGQVNEKLFF. DNA for the CDR3: TGCGCCAGCAGCCAAGTTGGAGGACAGGTTAATGAAAAACTGTTTTTT.

This chain links TRBV6-5 with TRBJ1-1; TRBD1 agrees at 8 bases. CDR3 size: 15 residues. After removal of 8 bases from V and 4 bases from J, the junction contained 12 bases not matched to a gene. CDR1 and CDR2 from the germline V gene are MNHEY and SVGAGI. Here the CDR3 reads CASGLSTGVGTEAFF. The CDR3 DNA follows: TGTGCCAGCGGTCTTTCGACAGGGGTGGGCACTGAAGCTTTCTTT.

Concerning this clone: The sample carries other DNA sequences with the same CDR3. V is TRBV28 and J is TRBJ1-2; maybe TRBD1 (5 bases). Germline V gene data show CDR1 as MDHEN and CDR2 as SYDVKM. The V gene lost 4 bases and the J gene lost 5 bases, with 8 bases spanning the gap. CDR3 size: 12 residues. CDR3 nucleotides: TGTGCCAGCAGTTCAGGGTCATATGGCTACACCTTC. Its protein product is CASSSGSYGYTF.

The V call is TRBV5-1, the J call TRBJ2-7; 11 nucleotides align to TRBD2. In germline, CDR1 is SGHRS, CDR2 YFSETQ. V lost 4 bases to trimming and J lost 3 bases; unmatched junction nucleotides: 9. This CDR3 is built from 16 residues. The chain's CDR3 is CASSSTASGGIYEQYF. CDR3 sequence (DNA): TGCGCCAGCAGCAGCACGGCTAGCGGGGGGATCTACGAGCAGTACTTC.